The TCR beta chain described here comes from a study of preoperative IRX-2 immunotherapy in early breast cancer. Germline values: CDR1 SGHVS, CDR2 FNYEAQ. The CDR3 has 14 residues. V was pared by 5 bases and J by 4 bases, with 4 bases of the junction left unmatched. Profiled with immunoSEQ multiplex PCR; TCRdb holds only in-frame clones, not every one. Here the sample spans 15,000 to 25,000 clones, about 82% being singletons. Regarding treatment: preoperative locoregional IRX-2 cytokine immunotherapy. Preoperative locoregional IRX-2 cytokine immunotherapy was tested in the phase Ib source study. The sequence came from a human donor with breast cancer. The chain has TRBV7-6 and TRBJ2-7, with 11 bases fitting TRBD2. The sequencing here drew on lymph node tissue, taken after IRX-2 immunotherapy. CDR3 protein: CASSRGLAEYEQYF. As DNA, the CDR3 is TGTGCCAGCAGCCGGGGACTAGCGGAATACGAGCAGTACTTC. Full variable domain (outside the CDR3, taken from reference TRBV7-6 and TRBJ2-7): GAGVSQSPRYKVTKRGQDVALRCDPISGHVSLYWYRQALGQGPEFLTYFNYEAQQDKSGLPNDRFSAERPEGSISTLTIQRTEQRDSAMYRCASSRGLAEYEQYFGPGTRLTVT.